This T cell receptor (beta chain) came from a study of blood T cell repertoires in COVID-19. Overall study: Specimens from acute and convalescent COVID-19 originated in the United States, Italy and Spain. PBMCs, B-cell-depleted T cells, or T cells provided the cDNA or gDNA that made up the material.

Authors' methods: Amplification of reference gene primers was used by the study to estimate nucleated cell counts. Only in-frame clones appear in the TCRdb table, and some are missing; sequencing was by immunoSEQ multiplex PCR. D and trimming come from the DNA, and the V and J calls and clone size come from that table. The sample lists more than 200,000 clones, approximately 86% occurring once. Germline V lookup: CDR1 SGHNT, CDR2 YYREEE (reference sequence). V was trimmed by 0 bases and J by 5 bases, leaving 13 bases between them. The CDR3 loop spans 15 amino acids. The chain combines TRBV5-4 with TRBJ2-3, with D maybe TRBD1 (5 bases). The material sequenced was peripheral blood. The clonotype comes from a man between 25 and 39 years old with active or convalescent COVID-19. CDR3: CASSLEGPDLDTQYF. CDR3 coding DNA: TGTGCCAGCAGCTTGGAGGGGCCTGATCTAGATACGCAGTATTTT.